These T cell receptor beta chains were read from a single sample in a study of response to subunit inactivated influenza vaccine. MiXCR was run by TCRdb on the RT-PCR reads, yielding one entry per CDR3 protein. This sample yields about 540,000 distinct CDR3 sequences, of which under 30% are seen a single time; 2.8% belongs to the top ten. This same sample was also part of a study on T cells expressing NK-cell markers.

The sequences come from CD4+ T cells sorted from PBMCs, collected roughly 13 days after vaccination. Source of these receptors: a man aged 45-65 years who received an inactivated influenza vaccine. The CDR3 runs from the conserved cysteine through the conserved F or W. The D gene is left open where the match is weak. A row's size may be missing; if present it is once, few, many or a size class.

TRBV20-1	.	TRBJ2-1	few	CSARRLSDFNEQFF	TGCAGTGCTAGAAGACTATCCGACTTCAATGAGCAGTTCTTC
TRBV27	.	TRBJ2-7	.	CASSLIGVRSYEQYF	TGTGCCAGCAGTTTAATAGGGGTCAGATCTTACGAGCAGTACTTC
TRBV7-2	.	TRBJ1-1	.	CASRPVHLNTEAFF	TGTGCCAGCAGGCCTGTTCACCTGAACACTGAAGCTTTCTTT
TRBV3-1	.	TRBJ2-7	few	CASSQNLFQDYEQYF	TGTGCCAGCAGCCAAAATCTCTTTCAAGACTACGAGCAGTACTTC
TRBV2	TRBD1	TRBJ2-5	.	CASGYRGPGGTQYF	TGTGCCAGCGGATACAGGGGTCCAGGGGGGACCCAGTACTTC
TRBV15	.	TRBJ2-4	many	CATSRDPGGTRNIQYF	TGTGCCACCAGCAGAGATCCTGGCGGTACGAGAAACATTCAGTACTTC
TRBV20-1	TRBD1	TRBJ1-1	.	CSAIGGRAGTEAFF	TGCAGTGCCATAGGGGGCAGGGCAGGCACTGAAGCTTTCTTT
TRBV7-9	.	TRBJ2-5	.	CASSLGGGYVKETQYF	TGTGCCAGCAGCTTAGGGGGCGGATACGTTAAAGAGACCCAGTACTTC
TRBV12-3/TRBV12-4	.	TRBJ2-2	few	CASSSPLLNTGELFF	TGTGCCAGCAGTTCTCCACTTCTGAACACCGGGGAGCTGTTTTTT
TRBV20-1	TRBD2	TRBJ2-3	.	CSARGGTSVGMGDTQYF	TGCAGTGCTAGGGGCGGGACTAGCGTCGGGATGGGAGATACGCAGTATTTT
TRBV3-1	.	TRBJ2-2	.	CASSRTGTINTGELFF	TGTGCCAGCAGCCGGACTGGAACGATAAACACCGGGGAGCTGTTTTTT
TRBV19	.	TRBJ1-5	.	CASSILQGGNQPQHF	TGTGCCAGTAGTATACTGCAGGGAGGGAATCAGCCCCAGCATTTT
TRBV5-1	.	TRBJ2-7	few	CASSPRDTTYEQYF	TGCGCCAGCAGCCCCCGGGACACCACCTACGAGCAGTACTTC
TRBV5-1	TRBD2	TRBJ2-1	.	CASSLELAGDEQFF	TGCGCCAGCAGCTTGGAGCTAGCGGGAGATGAGCAGTTCTTC
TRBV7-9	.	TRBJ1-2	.	CASSATGESLYGYTF	TGTGCCAGCAGCGCGACAGGAGAATCACTCTATGGCTACACCTTC
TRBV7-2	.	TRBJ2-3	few	CASSSLSGVSDTQYF	TGTGCCAGCAGCTCCCTTAGTGGCGTTAGCGATACGCAGTATTTT